The 3 T cell receptor beta chains presented below share a single source sample, sequenced in a study of cytomegalovirus exposure and HLA in healthy donors. PCR used 60 Vbeta primers and 13 Jbeta primers. Here immunoSEQ multiplex PCR was the method, and the copy in TCRdb shows in-frame clones only, minus some. The sample carries 150,000 to 200,000 clones, around 83% recorded once. The sequenced material came from PBMCs. These receptors were obtained from a woman under 30 in good health and CMV-seronegative.

The chain is built from TRBV10-2 and TRBJ2-7, with a possible D match to TRBD2 (7 bases). The V end was cut by 4 bases, the J end by 6 bases, with 10 bases between. The CDR3 loop spans 12 amino acids. Germline V lookup: CDR1 WSHSY, CDR2 SAAADI. CDR3 sequence: CASSAGGREQYF. As DNA, the CDR3 is TGCGCCAGCAGTGCGGGGGGCCGCGAGCAGTACTTC.

This clone was counted a few times. The chain joins TRBV6-1 to TRBJ1-1, with 7 bases identical to TRBD1. Trimming cost V 2 bases and J 4 bases; bases outside gene matches: 4. This CDR3 is built from 14 residues. Germline V lookup: CDR1 MNHNS, CDR2 SASEGT. In DNA, the CDR3 is TGTGCCAGCAGTGAAAGACAGGGTTTCACTGAAGCTTTCTTT. Protein sequence: CASSERQGFTEAFF.

V gene TRBV7-2 combines with J gene TRBJ1-5; D call uncertain. Germline V lookup: CDR1 SGHTA, CDR2 FQGNSA. Trimming shortened V by 4 bases and J by 3 bases, and 4 bases separated the two germline ends. The length of the CDR3 is 12 residues. The CDR3 here is CASSSYNQPQHF. The CDR3 bases are TGTGCCAGCAGCTCCTACAATCAGCCCCAGCATTTT.